There are a few counts of the clone carrying this T cell receptor beta chain. This entry belongs to a study of blood T cell repertoires in COVID-19. CDR1 is SGHTA, CDR2 FQGNSA, per germline. The CDR3 is 15 amino acids. With 0 bases removed from V and 2 bases from J, the gap between germline ends came to 11 bases. In the original workflow: From reference gene primer amplification, estimates of nucleated cell counts were derived. Only in-frame clones appear in the TCRdb table, and some are missing; sequencing was by immunoSEQ multiplex PCR. The V and J calls and clone size were taken over from that table, and D and trimming were inferred from the DNA. The table includes about 300,000 clones, 80% to 90% detected once.

This TCR was recovered from a man in his thirties or forties who had recovered from COVID-19. The chain recombines TRBV7-2 with TRBJ2-7; TRBD1 might be the D (5 bases). Sequencing was performed on PBMCs or T cells enriched from blood (not recorded which). The CDR3 is CASSLAAQGPYEQYF. In DNA, the CDR3 is TGTGCCAGCAGCTTAGCTGCGCAGGGCCCCTACGAGCAGTACTTC.